This T cell receptor (beta chain) was profiled in a study of blood T cell repertoires in COVID-19. Study details: COVID-19 samples collected from the United States, Italy and Spain covered acute and convalescent phases. Nucleic acid was either cDNA or gDNA, and it came from T cells, B-cell-depleted T cells, or PBMCs.

The germline V gene encodes CDR1 GTSNPN and CDR2 SVGIG (reference sequence). The CDR3 is made up of 15 amino acids. After removal of 3 bases from V and 5 bases from J, the junction contained 6 bases not matched to a gene. As processed by the authors: Reference gene primer amplification gave estimated nucleated cell counts. Produced via immunoSEQ multiplex PCR; TCRdb's table is partial and in-frame only. That table gives V, J and clone size, and the DNA gave D and trimming. The top ten clones hold under 14% of a sample with around 230,000 clones, 85% to 90% of them seen once. In Seattle, patients joined the study during active infection and were tracked longitudinally.

The chain uses TRBV30 and TRBJ2-1; 11 positions match TRBD2. The material sequenced was peripheral blood. This sequence originates from a man between 45 and 60 years old with COVID-19, enrolled during active disease. The chain's CDR3 is CAWSELAGEDNEQFF. The CDR3 nucleotides are TGTGCCTGGAGCGAACTAGCGGGAGAAGACAATGAGCAGTTCTTC. The full variable domain, its missing parts supplied by reference TRBV30 and TRBJ2-1, is SQTIHQWPATLVQPVGSPLSLECTVEGTSNPNLYWYRQAAGRGLQLLFYSVGIGQISSEVPQNLSASRPQDRQFILSSKKLLLSDSGFYLCAWSELAGEDNEQFFGPGTRLTVL.